What follows are 8 T cell receptor beta chains derived from one specimen sequenced in a study of shared clonotypes between healthy human individuals. TCRdb's copy holds only in-frame clones and misses some; the assay was immunoSEQ multiplex PCR. The sample holds some 1 million clones; around 74% are singletons and the top ten take about 1.4%. The sample taken for sequencing was memory CD4+ T cells sorted from blood. The sample's subset: CD45RA-negative fraction. The source is a man aged 18 to 30 in good health.

J is TRBJ1-1 and V is TRBV30; D remains ambiguous. V was trimmed by 2 bases and J by 1 base, leaving 11 bases between them. CDR1 GTSNPN and CDR2 SVGIG come from the germline V gene (reference sequence). CDR3 length: 14 amino acids. DNA of the CDR3: TGTGCCTGGAGTCTACTGGGCGGGAACACTGAAGCTTTCTTT. This codes for CAWSLLGGNTEAFF. The full variable domain, in which reference TRBV30 and TRBJ1-1 provide the parts outside the CDR3, is SQTIHQWPATLVQPVGSPLSLECTVEGTSNPNLYWYRQAAGRGLQLLFYSVGIGQISSEVPQNLSASRPQDRQFILSSKKLLLSDSGFYLCAWSLLGGNTEAFFGQGTRLTVV.

The chain combines TRBV4-1 with TRBJ1-4; no firm D call. Germline V gene data show CDR1 as MGHRA and CDR2 as YSYEKL. This CDR3 contains 17 residues. The V and J ends lost 1 base and 2 bases respectively, with 14 bases between them. CDR3 bases: TGCGCCAGCAGCCAAGCCCGCAGGCGAGGTACTAATGAAAAACTGTTTTTT. Its translation is CASSQARRRGTNEKLFF.

The chain joins TRBV4-1 to TRBJ1-1; 10 nucleotides match TRBD1. Germline CDR1 is MGHRA and CDR2 is YSYEKL. The CDR3 covers 15 residues. Germline trimming cut 1 base from V and 4 bases from J; bases unmatched to any gene: 3. CDR3 in DNA: TGCGCCAGCAGCCAAGGGCGGACAGGGGGCACTGAAGCTTTCTTT. As protein: CASSQGRTGGTEAFF.

The CDR3 is CASSYTDYEQYF. In DNA, the CDR3 is TGCGCCAGCAGCTATACAGACTACGAGCAGTACTTC. The V and J genes are TRBV5-1 and TRBJ2-7; D not resolved. CDR3 length equals 12 residues. Germline lookup yields CDR1 SGHRS and CDR2 YFSETQ. The V end was cut by 3 bases, the J end by 3 bases, with 7 bases between.

The table lists this clone with a few counts. This sample includes further DNA sequences coding for the same CDR3. V and J are TRBV5-1 and TRBJ2-3; 7 bases map to TRBD2. The CDR3 length is 15 residues. With 2 bases clipped from V and 0 bases from J, the junction kept 3 bases outside the gene matches. The germline gives CDR1 SGHRS, CDR2 YFSETQ. CDR3 region: CASSFSGGSTDTQYF. CDR3 nucleotides: TGCGCCAGCAGCTTCTCGGGAGGCAGCACAGATACGCAGTATTTT.

The rearrangement joins TRBV6-5 to TRBJ2-7; perhaps TRBD2 as D (6 bases). Looked up from germline, CDR1 is MNHEY and CDR2 is SVGAGI. The CDR3 length is 13 residues. V was clipped by 8 bases and J by 3 bases, with 14 bases between them. Here the CDR3 reads CASGGRGFYEQYF. CDR3 sequence (DNA): TGTGCCAGCGGTGGGCGGGGTTTCTACGAGCAGTACTTC.

The chain couples TRBV18 to TRBJ2-1; 12 bases align to TRBD2. The CDR3 runs to 16 residues. The ends lost 1 base at V and 6 bases at J; junction bases unmatched: 4. Germline V gene data show CDR1 as KGHSH and CDR2 as LQKENI. CDR3 amino acids: CASSPRSSGGVNEQFF. The CDR3, as DNA: TGTGCCAGCTCACCACGTTCTAGCGGGGGGGTCAATGAGCAGTTCTTC.

This clone was counted a few times. CDR3 nucleotide sequence: TGCGCCAGCAAACTAGCGGGAGAGACCTACAATGAGCAGTTCTTC. This encodes CASKLAGETYNEQFF. The genes are TRBV5-1 and TRBJ2-1, with TRBD2 matching over 11 bases. The CDR3 totals 15 residues. V shed 6 bases, J shed 2 bases, and the junction held 4 bases outside the gene matches. CDR1 is SGHRS and CDR2 is YFSETQ in the germline V gene. Together with reference TRBV5-1 and TRBJ2-1, the CDR3 gives the full variable domain: KAGVTQTPRYLIKTRGQQVTLSCSPISGHRSVSWYQQTPGQGLQFLFEYFSETQRNKGNFPGRFSGRQFSNSRSEMNVSTLELGDSALYLCASKLAGETYNEQFFGPGTRLTVL.